This T cell receptor beta chain derives from a study of blood T cell repertoires in COVID-19. On the study more broadly: Samples of COVID-19 (acute and convalescent) were obtained from the United States, Italy and Spain.

The data were produced by immunoSEQ multiplex PCR, yet TCRdb's version contains in-frame clones alone and is incomplete. The table lists roughly 230,000 clones, 85% of them singletons. This CDR3 comprises 14 residues. Between the trimmed V and J ends, which lost 6 bases and 0 bases, there was a span of 11 bases. The germline V gene has CDR1 SGHTA and CDR2 FQGNSA. The chain links TRBV7-2 to TRBJ1-1; D call uncertain. This receptor was taken from a woman in her 50s who had been exposed to COVID-19. The specimen was PBMCs or T cells enriched from blood (not recorded which). The CDR3 loop is CASSQRLLNTEAFF. CDR3 nucleotide sequence: TGTGCCAGCAGTCAGCGATTACTGAACACTGAAGCTTTCTTT.